This T cell receptor (beta chain) was retrieved from a study of shared clonotypes between healthy human individuals (dated by TCRdb to the early 2020s). Notes on the research overall: The cohort comprised a couple of women and a few men aged 18 to 49 years. The study deeply sequenced blood TCR repertoires of about 5 healthy adults to estimate repertoire size and the extent of clonotype sharing between individuals. Libraries were prepared and TCR repertoires were sequenced by different laboratories using diverse techniques, in order to increase sequencing depth and limit assay-specific biases. Per donor, leukapheresis produced somewhere between about 0.8 and 9 billion PBMCs.

Relative to germline, V is missing 6 bases and J is missing 7 bases, with 20 bases of the junction outside any gene match. The CDR3 measures 18 amino acids from cysteine to phenylalanine. Left in the record is the CDR3 DNA by itself, 54 bases read in frame from the first base. The germline V gene (reference sequence) specifies MNHEY as CDR1 and SMNVEV as CDR2. TCR CDR3 regions were amplified from genomic DNA by multiplex PCR using the deep immunoSEQ assay. Genomic DNA extracted from each cell subset was distributed evenly over all wells of several immunoSEQ 96-well plates, and each plate served as one replicate. For unsorted PBMC, each replicate PCR was loaded with roughly 330 ng genomic DNA, equivalent to 30,000 or so T cell genomes. Ten immunoSEQ deep assay plates were used to sequence the unsorted PBMC genomic DNA. The purified libraries were quantified using a Qubit 3.0 fluorometer, sized with a Bioanalyzer 2100, and then quantified again using the KAPA Library Quantification kit. Every immunoSEQ 96-well plate was sequenced on a dedicated single-read 150-cycle Illumina NextSeq 550 flow cell. Regarding the original processing steps: Because the immunoSEQ output included only junctional sequences and no quality scores, the filtering could not be the same as the filtering used for full-length reads. Sequences were annotated with PyIR, a Python wrapper for IgBLAST v1.9, using IMGT germline references to assign V/J genes and CDR3. Reads were removed for weak V/J assignments (E-value above 1e-6), missing CDR3, stop codons, out-of-frame junctions, or ambiguous translated residues. V3J clonotypes were defined as sequences sharing an identical inferred V gene, J gene, and CDR3 amino acid sequence. To compute the percentage overlap between repertoires, the number of shared unique clonotypes was divided by the size of the smaller repertoire. RTK rarefaction, the Chao1 estimator, and Recon v2.1 estimates of unobserved clonotypes were used to assess repertoire richness. TCRdb mirrors the immuneACCESS table, restricted to in-frame sequences. Some clones are absent from its copies; in checked studies, under half trace to an unresolved V gene, and the reason for the others is unknown. The D gene and trimming were derived from the DNA, and the V and J assignments and clone size from that table. Present in this sample are about half a million clones, about four fifths of which were seen just once. Of the sample, under 15% falls within the top ten clones.

The donors were healthy, HIV-negative adults who had no recently reported acute infections or vaccinations. Only Caucasian adults living in Nashville, Tennessee, USA were represented among the donors. For unsorted samples, 90 million or so PBMCs were counted and genomic DNA was extracted with the QIAamp DNA Blood Mini kit. Blood was collected by leukapheresis, and PBMCs were isolated by Ficoll-Histopaque density gradient centrifugation and then cryopreserved in liquid nitrogen vapor phase. About this clone itself: Its antigen is not yet known. Within one base of it there is no much larger clone, and no base qualities were kept.

Points the paper makes about the study in general: Sampling was limited to blood, and TCR repertoires in tissue likely differ from TCR repertoires in blood. The genetic and exposure-history diversity represented was limited by the small number of donors. Pairwise subsampling indicated that sequencing depth was expected to affect the degree of clonotype sharing among donors.

The chain links TRBV27 with TRBJ2-5; 10 bases in the junction line up with TRBD1. Sequenced material: PBMCs. This receptor was obtained from a woman in her 40s in good health. Some clones in this sample may be carry-over from other donors' samples. The nucleotides read TGTGCCAGCAGCCCCGTTTGGGACAGGGGAAGTTGGTCGGGGACCCAGTACTTC. It translates as CASSPVWDRGSWSGTQYF.